The 23 T cell receptor beta chains presented below share a single source sample, sequenced in a study of blood T cell repertoires in COVID-19. Measured with immunoSEQ multiplex PCR; TCRdb has only the in-frame clones, and not every one. The sample yields 200,000 to 300,000 clones, 88% seen once. Input material: peripheral blood. Every receptor here comes from a woman in her thirties with COVID-19, enrolled during active disease.

This chain connects TRBV27 to TRBJ2-2, with 7 nucleotides matching TRBD2. The V and J ends lost 4 bases and 0 bases, in that order; junction bases with no gene match: 2. This CDR3 region has 15 residues. Per germline, CDR1 MNHEY and CDR2 SMNVEV (reference sequence). The CDR3 sequence is CASSSSGANTGELFF. The CDR3 bases are TGTGCCAGCAGTTCAAGCGGGGCGAACACCGGGGAGCTGTTTTTT.

The count of this clone is one. The CDR3 nucleotides read TGTGCCAGCAGCTCGCAGGGTCCTGAAGCTTTCTTT. Protein sequence: CASSSQGPEAFF. This rearrangement joins TRBV9 to TRBJ1-1, with D possibly being TRBD1 (5 bases). The CDR3 loop spans 12 amino acids. V was clipped by 4 bases and J by 6 bases, with 10 bases between them. The germline CDR1 and CDR2 sequences are SGDLS and YYNGEE.

V is TRBV6-5 and J is TRBJ2-3, with 7 bases fitting TRBD1. Germline lookup yields CDR1 MNHEY and CDR2 SVGAGI. With 4 bases clipped from V and 0 bases from J, the junction kept 4 bases outside the gene matches. CDR3 length: 15 amino acids. The CDR3 region is CASSFQGDSTDTQYF. The CDR3 DNA reads TGTGCCAGCAGTTTCCAGGGGGACAGCACAGATACGCAGTATTTT.

The rearrangement uses TRBV10-3 and TRBJ2-2; TRBD2 matches 11 bases. From germline, CDR1 is ENHRY and CDR2 SYGVKD. The V gene end was trimmed by 5 bases and the J gene end by 5 bases; junction bases not matched to a gene: 4. The CDR3 has 15 residues. In nucleotides, the CDR3 is TGTGCCATCAGTTTACTAGCGGGAGAAACCGGGGAGCTGTTTTTT. Translation gives CAISLLAGETGELFF.

V and J are TRBV10-3 and TRBJ2-1; TRBD2 matches 9 bases. Trimming removed 7 bases from V and 2 bases from J; junction bases left unmatched: 9. The CDR3 totals 16 residues. The V gene's germline CDR1 is ENHRY and CDR2 SYGVKD. CDR3 nucleotides: TGTGCCATCACCGGGAGGGTAGCGGGAGCCTACAATGAGCAGTTCTTC. Its translation: CAITGRVAGAYNEQFF.

The chain recombines TRBV6-2 or TRBV6-3 with TRBJ2-3; TRBD2 matches 11 bases. Trimming cost V 2 bases and J 2 bases; bases outside gene matches: 15. The V gene's germline CDR1 is MNHEY and CDR2 SVGEGT. The CDR3 loop spans 20 amino acids. CDR3 residues: CASSYDRRASGGIITDTQYF. Here the CDR3 DNA reads TGTGCCAGCAGTTACGATCGGCGGGCTAGCGGGGGGATAATCACAGATACGCAGTATTTT.

The gene calls are TRBV9 and TRBJ2-2, with TRBD2 matching 9 bases. This CDR3 has 14 amino acids. Germline V gene data show CDR1 as SGDLS and CDR2 as YYNGEE. Trimming at V came to 4 bases and at J to 7 bases, leaving 5 bases not matched to a gene. The CDR3 here is CASSLSGSIGELFF. In DNA, the CDR3 is TGTGCCAGCAGCCTTAGCGGGAGTATCGGGGAGCTGTTTTTT.

The chain combines TRBV2 with TRBJ1-1; 8 bases are shared with TRBD1. V gave up 6 bases and J gave up 0 bases; unmatched junction bases: 0. The CDR3 consists of 13 residues. Germline V gene lookup returns CDR1 SNHLY and CDR2 FYNNEI. This CDR3 is CASRGQVNTEAFF. The CDR3 nucleotides are TGTGCCAGCAGGGGACAGGTGAACACTGAAGCTTTCTTT.

J is TRBJ2-7 and V is TRBV3-1 (or the pseudogene TRBV3-2); the D is unclear. Trimming cost V 2 bases and J 3 bases, with 14 bases left between them. Germline V gives CDR1 LGHDT, CDR2 YNNKEL (reference sequence). The length of the CDR3 is 15 residues. CDR3 protein: CASSQSFATFYEQYF. The DNA of the CDR3 is TGTGCCAGCAGCCAAAGCTTCGCGACTTTCTACGAGCAGTACTTC.

This chain connects TRBV19 to TRBJ2-5, with D maybe TRBD2 (7 bases). The CDR3 runs 14 residues. Germline CDR1 and CDR2: LNHDA and SQIVND (reference sequence). The V and J ends lost 0 bases and 7 bases respectively, with 12 bases between them. DNA of the CDR3: TGTGCCAGTAGTATAGAGAGGGGGAGGGGGACCCAGTACTTC. This sequence encodes CASSIERGRGTQYF.

V and J are TRBV7-9 and TRBJ2-1, with TRBD2 matching over 15 bases. The germline V gene encodes CDR1 SEHNR and CDR2 FQNEAQ (reference sequence). V trimming: 3 bases; J trimming: 8 bases; junction bases outside the gene matches: 11. The CDR3 has 18 amino acids. CDR3 nucleotides: TGTGCCAGCAGCTTCTATAGGACTAGCGGGAGGGAAGGCGATGAGCAGTTCTTC. Translating it yields CASSFYRTSGREGDEQFF.

The chain joins TRBV10-3 to TRBJ1-1, with 8 bases that match TRBD1. Germline-derived CDR1 and CDR2 are ENHRY and SYGVKD. CDR3 length: 16 residues. V dropped 5 bases and J dropped 0; count of bases not matched to a gene: 8. The CDR3 protein is CAISPGTGPLNTEAFF. The CDR3 bases are TGTGCCATCAGTCCCGGGACAGGCCCGTTGAACACTGAAGCTTTCTTT.

V is TRBV4-1 and J is TRBJ1-1; D is uncertain. This CDR3 is 14 amino acids long. Trimming pared 0 bases from V and 1 base from J, leaving 6 bases between. The germline gives CDR1 MGHRA, CDR2 YSYEKL. The CDR3 here is CASSQDSRNTEAFF. The DNA of the CDR3 is TGCGCCAGCAGCCAAGATTCCCGGAACACTGAAGCTTTCTTT.

J is TRBJ2-2 and V is TRBV5-1; D might be TRBD1 (6 bases). V shed 0 bases and J shed 4 bases, with 16 bases lying between them. CDR3 length: 17 residues. Germline CDR1 is SGHRS and CDR2 is YFSETQ. The CDR3, as DNA: TGCGCCAGCAGCTTGGGGGCAGGGGCAAGTGTCACCGGGGAGCTGTTTTTT. Residues: CASSLGAGASVTGELFF.

This clone was recorded once. The chain combines TRBV5-4 with TRBJ1-3; D remains ambiguous. The length of the CDR3 is 14 residues. Germline assignment: CDR1 SGHNT and CDR2 YYREEE (reference sequence). V shed 0 bases and J shed 0 bases, with 4 bases lying between them. CDR3 bases: TGTGCCAGCAGCTTGGCCAGCTCTGGAAACACCATATATTTT. Protein: CASSLASSGNTIYF.

The chain has TRBV21-1 and TRBJ2-7; TRBD1, the table's D call, was not compared with the DNA. TRBV21-1 is a listed pseudogene. CDR3 length: 16 residues. CDR3 residues: CASSKIGQARGYEQYF. The CDR3 coding sequence is TGTGCCAGCAGCAAAATAGGACAGGCGAGAGGTTACGAGCAGTACTTC.

The chain joins TRBV10-3 to TRBJ1-2; 9 nucleotides match TRBD1. V dropped 5 bases and J dropped 8; count of bases not matched to a gene: 9. Germline V gives CDR1 ENHRY, CDR2 SYGVKD. The CDR3 has 14 residues. The CDR3 coding sequence is TGTGCCATCAGTATCCAACAGGGGGCGGGAGGCTACACCTTC. Translation gives CAISIQQGAGGYTF.

The CDR3 loop is CATSDHTGQLNYGYTF. DNA of the CDR3: TGTGCCACCAGTGATCATACGGGACAGCTTAACTATGGCTACACCTTC. This chain uses TRBV24-1 with TRBJ1-2, with 7 bases identical to TRBD1. V shed 3 bases and J 1 base; nucleotides not matched to a gene: 7. Germline V gene sequence: CDR1 KGHDR, CDR2 SFDVKD. This CDR3 contains 16 residues.

This rearrangement joins TRBV5-6 to TRBJ2-5; D may be TRBD1 (5 bases). The germline gives CDR1 SGHDT, CDR2 YYEEEE. V dropped 1 base and J dropped 7 bases, with 11 bases sitting between them. The CDR3 has 13 residues. CDR3 nucleotides: TGTGCCAGCAGCTTGAACAGGTTGGGGACCCAGTACTTC. Translation: CASSLNRLGTQYF.

The chain joins TRBV7-9 to TRBJ2-7; tentatively, D is TRBD2 (7 bases). The CDR3 is 14 residues long. Trimming stripped 0 bases from V and 4 bases from J, with 10 bases between. In germline, CDR1 is SEHNR, CDR2 FQNEAQ (reference sequence). The CDR3 nucleotides read TGTGCCAGCAGCTTAGCGGGGGGGCTTTACGAGCAGTACTTC. As protein: CASSLAGGLYEQYF.

This clone has a handful of counts. This chain connects TRBV7-8 to TRBJ1-2; D is ambiguous. Trimming stripped 5 bases from V and 4 bases from J, with 8 bases between. Germline assignment: CDR1 SGHVS and CDR2 FQNEAQ. The CDR3 totals 12 residues. CDR3 in DNA: TGTGCCAGCAGCCCCGGGTTCTATGGCTACACCTTC. Translating gives CASSPGFYGYTF.

The chain links TRBV5-4 to TRBJ2-4, with 8 nucleotides matching TRBD2. V was pared by 0 bases and J by 2 bases, with 4 bases of the junction left unmatched. CDR3 size: 16 residues. Looked up from germline, CDR1 is SGHNT and CDR2 is YYREEE (reference sequence). The CDR3 protein is CASSLAGGLSKNIQYF. The CDR3 region has the DNA TGTGCCAGCAGCTTGGCGGGGGGGTTGTCCAAAAACATTCAGTACTTC.

The rearrangement uses TRBV5-1 and TRBJ1-1, with 7 bases that match TRBD1. The CDR3 sequence is 12 residues long. Per the germline V gene, CDR1 is SGHRS and CDR2 is YFSETQ. Germline trimming cut 1 base from V and 8 bases from J; bases unmatched to any gene: 2. Written as DNA, the CDR3 is TGCGCCAGCAGCTTGCAGGGGGAGGAAGCTTTCTTT. It codes for CASSLQGEEAFF.